These 32 T cell receptor beta chains share one sample of origin, sequenced in a study of shared clonotypes between healthy human individuals. The protocol was immunoSEQ multiplex PCR, while the TCRdb copy is restricted to in-frame clones and leaves out a portion. Of about 2 million clones listed, roughly 94% are singletons. The material sequenced was naive CD4+ T cells sorted from blood. Regarding subset: CD45RA+ positively selected. The receptors were gathered from a man between 18 and 35 years old in good health.

A note on this clone: The junction departs from germline at one end; a sequencing error may be responsible. The V call is TRBV7-7, the J call TRBJ2-2; D is uncertain. This CDR3 has 13 amino acids. Germline-derived CDR1 and CDR2 are SSHAT and FNYEAQ (reference sequence). The CDR3 DNA is TGTGCTAGCAGCCCAGTGAACACCGGGGAGCTGTTTTTT. The encoded protein is CASSPVNTGELFF.

The CDR3 is CASSLEGAQGNTIYF. CDR3 in DNA: TGTGCCAGCAGCTTAGAGGGGGCTCAAGGAAACACCATATATTTT. The V call is TRBV7-8, the J call TRBJ1-3; 7 positions match TRBD1. The CDR3 length is 15 residues. In germline, CDR1 is SGHVS, CDR2 FQNEAQ. The trim removed 1 base at V and 4 bases at J, leaving 4 bases unmatched.

V usage is TRBV19 and J usage is TRBJ2-7, with D unresolved. The germline V gene has CDR1 LNHDA and CDR2 SQIVND (reference sequence). Trimming removed 3 bases at V and 4 bases at J, with 10 bases between. The CDR3 is made up of 13 amino acids. The CDR3 nucleotides read TGTGCCAGTAGTATTGTTTCGGGTTACGAGCAGTACTTC. This codes for CASSIVSGYEQYF.

The rearrangement links TRBV14 to TRBJ2-2; unclear D gene. CDR3 size: 17 residues. Deletions cut 1 base from V and 1 base from J, with 13 bases between. Germline loops: CDR1 SGHDN, CDR2 FVKESK. This CDR3 reads CASSQVGPLRNTGELFF. The CDR3 coding sequence is TGTGCCAGCAGCCAAGTCGGCCCGCTTAGGAACACCGGGGAGCTGTTTTTT.

V gene TRBV27 combines with J gene TRBJ1-4; D unresolved. The V end was cut by 5 bases, the J end by 2 bases, with 9 bases between. The CDR3 covers 14 residues. Germline CDR1 is MNHEY and CDR2 is SMNVEV (reference sequence). CDR3 amino acids: CASSPTVTNEKLFF. CDR3 in DNA: TGTGCCAGCAGTCCTACTGTGACTAATGAAAAACTGTTTTTT.

The chain joins TRBV5-1 to TRBJ2-7; D unclear. CDR3 size: 13 residues. Looked up from germline, CDR1 is SGHRS and CDR2 is YFSETQ. V was clipped by 5 bases and J by 0 bases, with 9 bases between them. In DNA form, the CDR3 reads TGCGCCAGCAGGTCTCCGCTCTCCTACGAGCAGTACTTC. Its translation is CASRSPLSYEQYF.

This rearrangement joins TRBV2 to TRBJ2-2; TRBD1 agrees at 11 bases. The V gene's germline CDR1 is SNHLY and CDR2 FYNNEI. With V trimmed by 7 bases and J by 7 bases, 5 bases remained unmatched. CDR3 length: 14 residues. This CDR3 reads CASTRDRGSGELFF. CDR3 DNA sequence: TGTGCCAGCACCCGGGACAGGGGGAGCGGGGAGCTGTTTTTT.

This sequence joins TRBV6-1 and TRBJ2-7; D uncertain. Germline values: CDR1 MNHNS, CDR2 SASEGT. V lost 5 bases to trimming and J lost 2 bases, with 16 bases between them. The CDR3 spans 15 residues. The CDR3 sequence is CASSLTAPTAYEQYF. The CDR3 bases are TGTGCCAGCAGTTTGACGGCCCCCACGGCCTACGAGCAGTACTTC.

The V call is TRBV5-1, the J call TRBJ1-2; 10 bases match TRBD1. V shed 0 bases and J 11 bases; nucleotides not matched to a gene: 10. This CDR3 has 15 amino acids. CDR1 and CDR2 (germline): SGHRS, YFSETQ. DNA for the CDR3: TGCGCCAGCAGCTTGGAATTTTCGGGACAGGGGTTGTACACCTTC. It codes for CASSLEFSGQGLYTF. Drawing the rest from reference TRBV5-1 and TRBJ1-2, the complete variable domain is KAGVTQTPRYLIKTRGQQVTLSCSPISGHRSVSWYQQTPGQGLQFLFEYFSETQRNKGNFPGRFSGRQFSNSRSEMNVSTLELGDSALYLCASSLEFSGQGLYTFGSGTRLTVV.

The chain couples TRBV10-2 to TRBJ1-2; D is ambiguous. Between the trimmed V and J ends, which lost 4 bases and 7 bases, there was a span of 19 bases. The CDR3 is 15 residues long. CDR1 is WSHSY and CDR2 is SAAADI in the germline V gene. CDR3 residues: CASSAPGLPITGYTF. The CDR3 region has the DNA TGCGCCAGCAGTGCACCCGGGCTCCCTATCACTGGCTACACCTTC.

V is TRBV21-1 and J is TRBJ1-5; the table gives TRBD1 as D, unverified against the DNA. TRBV21-1 is labeled a pseudogene. The CDR3 is 10 residues long. The CDR3 sequence: CASSSQSQHF. The CDR3 bases are TGTGCCAGCAGCTCCCAGTCCCAGCATTTT.

V usage is TRBV5-1 and J usage is TRBJ2-3; D not certain. Per germline, CDR1 SGHRS and CDR2 YFSETQ. The CDR3 contains 15 residues. V lost 5 bases to trimming and J lost 0 bases, with 13 bases between them. For the CDR3, the DNA is TGCGCCAGCAGAATGTCGCCCACTAGCACAGATACGCAGTATTTT. Translating it yields CASRMSPTSTDTQYF. Looking up the rest from reference TRBV5-1 and TRBJ2-3 gives the full variable domain: KAGVTQTPRYLIKTRGQQVTLSCSPISGHRSVSWYQQTPGQGLQFLFEYFSETQRNKGNFPGRFSGRQFSNSRSEMNVSTLELGDSALYLCASRMSPTSTDTQYFGPGTRLTVL.

The rearrangement links TRBV10-3 to TRBJ2-1, with 7 bases identical to TRBD1. Germline V lookup: CDR1 ENHRY, CDR2 SYGVKD. Unmatched junction bases numbered 10, after V lost 6 bases and J lost 5 bases. This CDR3 contains 15 residues. Here the CDR3 reads CAIRADRSRDNEQFF. The CDR3 nucleotides are TGTGCCATCAGGGCGGACAGGTCTAGGGACAATGAGCAGTTCTTC.

V is TRBV6-1 and J is TRBJ2-7; 8 nucleotides match TRBD1. J gave up 2 bases and V 6 bases, and 6 bases lay outside the gene matches. This CDR3 comprises 14 residues. Germline V gene data show CDR1 as MNHNS and CDR2 as SASEGT. In DNA form, the CDR3 reads TGTGCCAGCAGCATGGACAGGGTCCCCTACGAGCAGTACTTC. It encodes CASSMDRVPYEQYF.

This clone has a single count. V and J are TRBV4-1 and TRBJ2-1; D possibly uses TRBD1 or TRBD2 (6 bases each). The CDR3 loop spans 11 amino acids. The germline gives CDR1 MGHRA, CDR2 YSYEKL. The V gene lost 4 bases and the J gene lost 15 bases, with 13 bases spanning the gap. This CDR3 is CASSPGDSRFF. The CDR3, as DNA: TGCGCCAGCAGCCCAGGGGACTCCCGGTTCTTC.

V is TRBV7-2 and J is TRBJ2-7; the match to TRBD1 covers 8 bases. J gave up 3 bases and V 1 base, and 8 bases lay outside the gene matches. The CDR3 contains 16 residues. Per the germline V gene, CDR1 is SGHTA and CDR2 is FQGNSA. In DNA form, the CDR3 reads TGTGCCAGCAGCTTAGTGGCAGGGGGCTTTGGCTACGAGCAGTACTTC. Encoded protein: CASSLVAGGFGYEQYF.

This chain joins TRBV5-1 and TRBJ2-2; possibly TRBD1 for D (6 bases). Trimming shortened V by 5 bases and J by 0 bases, and 11 bases separated the two germline ends. This CDR3 spans 15 amino acids. CDR1 and CDR2 (germline): SGHRS, YFSETQ. In nucleotides, the CDR3 is TGCGCCAGCAGGTCAGGGGATCCGAACACCGGGGAGCTGTTTTTT. Translated: CASRSGDPNTGELFF.

On this clone itself: The junction does not match germline at one end; this may be a read error. The chain has TRBV6-1 and TRBJ2-7, with 7 bases fitting TRBD2. This CDR3 is 14 amino acids long. The germline gives CDR1 MNHNS, CDR2 SASEGT. In DNA, the CDR3 is TGTGCCAGCACTGAAGTCCAGCGGGGTTACGAGCAGTACTTC. It translates to CASTEVQRGYEQYF.

The chain employs TRBV28 and TRBJ2-4; 11 bases map to TRBD2. The J segment lost 1 base and the V segment lost 7 bases, leaving 15 bases of the junction unmatched. Germline V lookup: CDR1 MDHEN, CDR2 SYDVKM. The CDR3 length is 19 residues. CDR3 coding DNA: TGTGCCAGCACCCTAAGTGGGCTAGCGGGAGGCGGGGCCAAAAACATTCAGTACTTC. Residues: CASTLSGLAGGGAKNIQYF.

The rearrangement links TRBV5-1 to TRBJ2-5, with unresolved D. Germline V gene sequence: CDR1 SGHRS, CDR2 YFSETQ. Between the trimmed V and J ends, which lost 5 bases and 3 bases, there was a span of 17 bases. The CDR3 is 15 amino acids. The CDR3, as DNA: TGCGCCAGCAGTTTCTCAGGAAATCGGGAAGAGACCCAGTACTTC. Its translation: CASSFSGNREETQYF.

The chain joins TRBV27 to TRBJ2-3; TRBD1 matches 7 bases. The CDR3 length is 17 residues. Germline V CDR1 and CDR2: MNHEY, SMNVEV (reference sequence). After removal of 1 base from V and 0 bases from J, the junction contained 7 bases not matched to a gene. CDR3 in amino acids: CASSLYNRGTSTDTQYF. The CDR3 region has the DNA TGTGCCAGCAGTTTATATAACAGGGGCACTAGCACAGATACGCAGTATTTT.

V is TRBV28 and J is TRBJ1-2; 8 positions agree with TRBD1. The CDR3 extends over 19 amino acids. Per germline, CDR1 MDHEN and CDR2 SYDVKM. Unmatched junction bases numbered 22, after V lost 6 bases and J lost 4 bases. Here the CDR3 DNA reads TGTGCCAGCAGCGACCCCCCGGGACAGGACTCAATTTTTGGCTATGGCTACACCTTC. This sequence encodes CASSDPPGQDSIFGYGYTF.

The gene calls are TRBV2 and TRBJ2-2, with 7 positions matching TRBD2. V lost 1 base to trimming and J lost 8 bases; unmatched junction nucleotides: 7. The CDR3 spans 15 residues. CDR1 SNHLY and CDR2 FYNNEI come from the germline V gene. The CDR3 DNA reads TGTGCCAGCAGTGAAGTAGGGCTAGCGGCTGGGGAGCTGTTTTTT. Translated, it gives CASSEVGLAAGELFF.

V and J are TRBV6-6 and TRBJ1-1; 7 positions agree with TRBD1. V shed 7 bases, J shed 1 base, and the junction held 3 bases outside the gene matches. The CDR3 has 13 residues. The germline V gene has CDR1 MNHNY and CDR2 SVGAGI (reference sequence). The CDR3 loop is CASTTGKNTEAFF. In DNA, the CDR3 is TGTGCCAGCACGACAGGGAAGAACACTGAAGCTTTCTTT.

The J gene is TRBJ2-6, the V gene TRBV6-5; no clear D gene. The V gene lost 1 base and the J gene lost 2 bases, with 6 bases spanning the gap. Germline lookup yields CDR1 MNHEY and CDR2 SVGAGI. The CDR3 loop spans 15 amino acids. Here the CDR3 reads CASSYYQAGANVLTF. As DNA, the CDR3 is TGTGCCAGCAGTTACTATCAGGCTGGGGCCAACGTCCTGACTTTC.

The chain links TRBV6-5 to TRBJ1-5; TRBD1 matches at 8 bases. Germline values: CDR1 MNHEY, CDR2 SVGAGI. The CDR3 spans 14 residues. The V and J ends lost 8 bases and 4 bases, in that order; junction bases with no gene match: 7. This CDR3 reads CASRTGGRNQPQHF. The CDR3 DNA is TGTGCCAGCCGTACAGGGGGAAGGAATCAGCCCCAGCATTTT.

This clone has just one count. The V gene is TRBV6-6, the J gene TRBJ1-2; unclear D gene. With 2 bases removed from V and 7 bases from J, the gap between germline ends came to 8 bases. CDR3 length: 12 residues. Per germline, CDR1 MNHNY and CDR2 SVGAGI (reference sequence). The CDR3 DNA is TGTGCCAGCAGTTACGAACGGGCTGGCTACACCTTC. It is translated as CASSYERAGYTF.

A word on this clone: Other DNA variants within this sample encode the same CDR3. This sequence joins TRBV5-1 and TRBJ2-2; the D is unclear. Trimming took off 0 bases at V and 3 bases at J, with 6 bases between the two ends. The CDR3 is 14 amino acids. The germline gives CDR1 SGHRS, CDR2 YFSETQ. The CDR3 DNA follows: TGCGCCAGCAGCTTGGCACGGGACACCGGGGAGCTGTTTTTT. Its translation: CASSLARDTGELFF.

The chain links TRBV30 to TRBJ2-2; 11 bases fit TRBD2. The CDR3 sequence is 14 residues long. J was trimmed by 1 base and V by 7 bases; bases with no gene match: 2. Germline values: CDR1 GTSNPN, CDR2 SVGIG (reference sequence). The CDR3: CAFTSGGNTGELFF. The CDR3, as DNA: TGTGCCTTTACTAGCGGGGGGAACACCGGGGAGCTGTTTTTT.

In this sample, this clone turned up once. CDR3 nucleotide sequence: TGTGCCACAGGACAGGGGGACATTCAGTACTTC. Its translation is CATGQGDIQYF. This sequence joins TRBV19 and TRBJ2-4; 10 bases agree with TRBD1. The germline gives CDR1 LNHDA, CDR2 SQIVND (reference sequence). This CDR3 contains 11 residues. Unmatched junction bases numbered 2, after V lost 10 bases and J lost 8 bases.

The rearrangement uses TRBV9 and TRBJ1-1; D call uncertain. This CDR3 region has 14 residues. Germline CDR1 SGDLS, CDR2 YYNGEE. V was cut by 0 bases and J by 1 base, with 7 bases left in between. CDR3 sequence (DNA): TGTGCCAGCAGCGTAGCTTACAGGAACACTGAAGCTTTCTTT. Amino acid sequence: CASSVAYRNTEAFF.

In DNA, the CDR3 is TGTGCCAGCAGTGGGACTAGCGGGAGTCCAAGGGATACGCAGTATTTT. Encoded protein: CASSGTSGSPRDTQYF. The rearrangement links TRBV2 to TRBJ2-3; 13 nucleotides line up with TRBD2. The length of the CDR3 is 16 residues. V dropped 4 bases and J dropped 6; count of bases not matched to a gene: 7. Germline V lookup: CDR1 SNHLY, CDR2 FYNNEI.